The 8 T cell receptor beta chains in this list originate from one sample, sequenced in a study of beta chain features in type 1 diabetes. The sequenced template was cDNA made from the entire isolated RNA. The assay was immunoSEQ multiplex PCR, and TCRdb's table has in-frame clones only and misses some. The table shows 300,000 to 350,000 clones, with around 8% occurring only once. The sequencing sample was made of central memory CD4+ T cells from blood. The receptors stem from a woman younger than 30 in good health.

This clone was observed a handful of times. V usage is TRBV9 and J usage is TRBJ2-4; D uncertain. The ends were cut back, 0 bases at V and 8 bases at J, with 12 bases in the middle. Germline V gene sequence: CDR1 SGDLS, CDR2 YYNGEE. This CDR3 has 14 amino acids. CDR3 nucleotides: TGTGCCAGCAGCGTAGACCCTAGGACGGACATTCAGTACTTC. Its translation is CASSVDPRTDIQYF.

A few counts support this clone. This chain joins TRBV10-3 and TRBJ1-1, with D perhaps matching TRBD1 (5 bases). The CDR3 totals 16 residues. Germline V gene data show CDR1 as ENHRY and CDR2 as SYGVKD. V lost 2 bases and J lost 0, with 13 bases in between. The DNA of the CDR3 is TGTGCCATCAGTGAGGCTCGGGGACGGGTGAACACTGAAGCTTTCTTT. Residues: CAISEARGRVNTEAFF.

The chain joins TRBV28 to TRBJ2-7; D may correspond to TRBD1 or TRBD2 (5 bases each). Per the germline V gene, CDR1 is MDHEN and CDR2 is SYDVKM. The CDR3 has 14 residues. The ends were cut back, 4 bases at V and 3 bases at J, with 13 bases in the middle. In nucleotides, the CDR3 is TGTGCCAGCAGTTCCGGGACCCCCGACTACGAGCAGTACTTC. Translating it yields CASSSGTPDYEQYF. The whole variable domain, filled in from reference TRBV28 and TRBJ2-7, reads DVKVTQSSRYLVKRTGEKVFLECVQDMDHENMFWYRQDPGLGLRLIYFSYDVKMKEKGDIPEGYSVSREKKERFSLILESASTNQTSMYLCASSSGTPDYEQYFGPGTRLTVT.

The genes are TRBV6-5 and TRBJ1-1, with D possibly TRBD1 on 5 matching bases. V was shortened by 4 bases and J by 1 base, with 10 bases between the two germline ends. Germline V gene lookup returns CDR1 MNHEY and CDR2 SVGAGI. This CDR3 comprises 14 residues. The chain's CDR3 is CASSLGVTNTEAFF. Here the CDR3 DNA reads TGTGCCAGCAGTTTGGGGGTAACGAACACTGAAGCTTTCTTT.

A remark on this clone: This clone may be a read error of a much larger clone one base away. The gene calls are TRBV7-2 and TRBJ1-1; D gene ambiguous. Germline CDR1 SGHTA, CDR2 FQGNSA. This CDR3 contains 12 residues. V was clipped by 1 base and J by 6 bases, with 6 bases between them. CDR3 region: CASSLVVSEAFF. DNA of the CDR3: TGTGCCAGCAGCTTAGTGGTCTCTGAAGCTTTCTTT.

J is TRBJ1-1 and V is TRBV6-1; D is unresolved. CDR1 is MNHNS, CDR2 SASEGT, per germline. The V end was cut by 6 bases, the J end by 3 bases, with 14 bases between. The CDR3 sequence is 14 residues long. CDR3 DNA sequence: TGTGCCAGCAGCAGCCGGCGGGGTGACACTGAAGCTTTCTTT. Its translation: CASSSRRGDTEAFF.

The V gene is TRBV4-3, the J gene TRBJ2-1; D unclear. This CDR3 is built from 16 residues. Germline V gene data show CDR1 as LGHNA and CDR2 as YSLEER. Trimming removed 2 bases at V and 4 bases at J, with 15 bases between. The CDR3 nucleotides are TGCGCCAGCAGCCAAAACCACCTGTTCGGGTACAATGAGCAGTTCTTC. Its translation: CASSQNHLFGYNEQFF.

This chain connects TRBV23-1 to TRBJ1-1; TRBD1 might be the D (6 bases). TRBV23-1 is designated an ORF whose function remains uncertain. The CDR3 extends over 16 amino acids. Trimming took off 7 bases at V and 6 bases at J, with 24 bases between the two ends. This chain's CDR3 is CASTLPSGRGEPEAFF. CDR3 sequence (DNA): TGCGCCAGCACTCTCCCCTCGGGCAGGGGAGAACCTGAAGCTTTCTTT.